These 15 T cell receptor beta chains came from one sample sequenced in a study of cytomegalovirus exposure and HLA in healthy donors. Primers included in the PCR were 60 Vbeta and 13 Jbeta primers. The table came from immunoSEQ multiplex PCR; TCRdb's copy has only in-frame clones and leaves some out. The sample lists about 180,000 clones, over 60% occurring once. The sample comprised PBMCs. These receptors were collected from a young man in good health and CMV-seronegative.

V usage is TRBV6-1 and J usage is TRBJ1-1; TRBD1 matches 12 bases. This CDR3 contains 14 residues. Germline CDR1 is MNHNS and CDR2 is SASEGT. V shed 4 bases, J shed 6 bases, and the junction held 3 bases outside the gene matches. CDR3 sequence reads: CASSVRDRGPEAFF. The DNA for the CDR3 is TGTGCCAGCAGTGTCCGGGACAGGGGGCCTGAAGCTTTCTTT.

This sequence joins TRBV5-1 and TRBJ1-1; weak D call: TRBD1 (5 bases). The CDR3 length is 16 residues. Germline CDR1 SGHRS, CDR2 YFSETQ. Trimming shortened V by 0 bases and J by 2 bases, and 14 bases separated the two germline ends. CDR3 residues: CASSLGQGNSNTEAFF. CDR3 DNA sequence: TGCGCCAGCAGCTTGGGCCAGGGCAATTCAAACACTGAAGCTTTCTTT.

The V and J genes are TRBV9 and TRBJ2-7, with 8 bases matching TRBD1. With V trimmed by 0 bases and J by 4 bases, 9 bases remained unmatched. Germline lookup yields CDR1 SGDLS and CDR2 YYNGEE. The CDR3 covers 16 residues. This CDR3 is CASSVADRTGRYEQYF. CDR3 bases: TGTGCCAGCAGCGTAGCGGATAGGACAGGGCGGTACGAGCAGTACTTC.

CDR3 amino acids: CASSPRTMTLAGRYNEQFF. CDR3 bases: TGTGCCAGCAGCCCTCGCACTATGACATTAGCGGGACGCTACAATGAGCAGTTCTTC. V is TRBV4-2 and J is TRBJ2-1; 8 nucleotides match TRBD2. The CDR3 consists of 19 residues. V lost 4 bases, J lost 3 bases, and 17 bases stayed unmatched. The germline V gene encodes CDR1 LGHNA and CDR2 YNFKEQ.

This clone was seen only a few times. CDR3 residues: CASRRDGLNEKLFF. Here the CDR3 DNA reads TGTGCCAGCCGGAGGGACGGCCTTAATGAAAAACTGTTTTTT. The chain links TRBV6-1 to TRBJ1-4, with TRBD1 as a possible D gene (5 bases). Germline V gives CDR1 MNHNS, CDR2 SASEGT. The CDR3 is made up of 14 amino acids. Between the trimmed V and J ends, which lost 8 bases and 4 bases, there was a span of 14 bases.

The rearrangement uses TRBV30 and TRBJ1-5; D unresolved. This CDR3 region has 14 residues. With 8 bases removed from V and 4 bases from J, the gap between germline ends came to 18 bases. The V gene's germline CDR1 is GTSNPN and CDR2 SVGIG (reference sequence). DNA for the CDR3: TGTGCCCTGTCGGAGGGTTATACAAATCAGCCCCAGCATTTT. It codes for CALSEGYTNQPQHF.

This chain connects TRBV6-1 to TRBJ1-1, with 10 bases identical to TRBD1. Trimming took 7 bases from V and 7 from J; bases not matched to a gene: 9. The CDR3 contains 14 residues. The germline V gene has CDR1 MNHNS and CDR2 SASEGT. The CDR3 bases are TGTGCCAGCACTTGGACAGGGGGAAAAGGTGAAGCTTTCTTT. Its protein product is CASTWTGGKGEAFF.

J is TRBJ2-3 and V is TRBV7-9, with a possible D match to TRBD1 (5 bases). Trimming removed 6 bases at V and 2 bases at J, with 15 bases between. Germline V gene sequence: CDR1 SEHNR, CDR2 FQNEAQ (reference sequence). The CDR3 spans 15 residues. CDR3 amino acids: CASRSGSRITDTQYF. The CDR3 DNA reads TGTGCCAGCAGATCAGGGTCGAGGATCACAGATACGCAGTATTTT.

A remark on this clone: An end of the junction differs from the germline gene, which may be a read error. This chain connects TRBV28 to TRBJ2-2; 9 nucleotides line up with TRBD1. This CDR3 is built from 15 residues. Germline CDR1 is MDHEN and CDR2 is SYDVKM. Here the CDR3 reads CASSPGTGFRTRCIF. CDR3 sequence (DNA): TGTGCCAGCAGCCCCGGGACAGGGTTTAGAACTAGGTGTATTTTT.

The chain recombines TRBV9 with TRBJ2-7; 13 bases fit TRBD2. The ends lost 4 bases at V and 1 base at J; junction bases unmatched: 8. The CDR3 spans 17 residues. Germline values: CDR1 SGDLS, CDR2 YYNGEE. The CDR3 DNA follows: TGTGCCAGCAGCAGAGGACTAGCGGGGGCCGATTCCTACGAGCAGTACTTC. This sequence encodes CASSRGLAGADSYEQYF.

CDR3 nucleotides: TGCGCCAGCAGCCAGAAACTAGCGGGGGTTCGTCCAGATACGCAGTATTTT. Amino acid sequence: CASSQKLAGVRPDTQYF. The rearrangement links TRBV5-1 to TRBJ2-3, with TRBD2 matching over 11 bases. CDR1 is SGHRS, CDR2 YFSETQ, per germline. The CDR3 has 17 residues. V was pared by 4 bases and J by 4 bases, with 11 bases of the junction left unmatched.

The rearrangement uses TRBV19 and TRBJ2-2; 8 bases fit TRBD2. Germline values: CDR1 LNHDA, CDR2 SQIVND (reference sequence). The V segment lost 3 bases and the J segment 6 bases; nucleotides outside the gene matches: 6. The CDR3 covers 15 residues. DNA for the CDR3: TGTGCCAGTAGTATCGTGAGCGGGAGCGCCGGGGAGCTGTTTTTT. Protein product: CASSIVSGSAGELFF.

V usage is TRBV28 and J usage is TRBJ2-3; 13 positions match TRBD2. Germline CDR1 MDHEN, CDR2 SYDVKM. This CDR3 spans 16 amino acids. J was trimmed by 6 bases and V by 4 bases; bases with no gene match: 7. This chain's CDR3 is CASSYTSGGAGDTQYF. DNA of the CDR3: TGTGCCAGCAGTTACACTAGCGGGGGGGCCGGTGATACGCAGTATTTT.

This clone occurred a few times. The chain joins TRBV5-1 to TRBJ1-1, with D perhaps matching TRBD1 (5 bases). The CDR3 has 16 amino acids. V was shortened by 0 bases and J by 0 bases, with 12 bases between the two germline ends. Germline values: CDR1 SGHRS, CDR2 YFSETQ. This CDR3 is CASSLAGGTMNTEAFF. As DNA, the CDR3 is TGCGCCAGCAGCTTGGCCGGGGGGACCATGAACACTGAAGCTTTCTTT. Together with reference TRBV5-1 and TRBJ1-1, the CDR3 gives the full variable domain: KAGVTQTPRYLIKTRGQQVTLSCSPISGHRSVSWYQQTPGQGLQFLFEYFSETQRNKGNFPGRFSGRQFSNSRSEMNVSTLELGDSALYLCASSLAGGTMNTEAFFGQGTRLTVV.

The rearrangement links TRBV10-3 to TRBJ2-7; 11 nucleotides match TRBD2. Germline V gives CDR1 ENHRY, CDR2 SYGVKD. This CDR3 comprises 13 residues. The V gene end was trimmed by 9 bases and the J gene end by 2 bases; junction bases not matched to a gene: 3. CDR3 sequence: CAIRLAGTYEQYF. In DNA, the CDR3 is TGTGCCATTCGACTAGCGGGAACCTACGAGCAGTACTTC.